This T cell receptor beta chain was identified in a study of T cell responses to AZD1222 COVID-19 vaccine. Regarding the study as a whole: Rises in breadth and depth of Spike-specific TCRs came after two AZD1222 doses. Spike regions recognized by vaccine-associated CD4 TCRs spanned the protein, led by 160-218 and 743-854.

A word on this clone: The antigen remains undetermined.

The assay was immunoSEQ multiplex PCR, and TCRdb's table has in-frame clones only and misses some. The sample consists of about 140,000 clones, about 90% of them appearing once. The CDR3 contains 14 residues. V lost 6 bases to trimming and J lost 7 bases; unmatched junction nucleotides: 8. Germline lookup yields CDR1 SEHNR and CDR2 FQNEAQ (reference sequence). The receptor was isolated from an adult who received the MenACWY meningococcal vaccine as a control. The chain recombines TRBV7-9 with TRBJ2-2; 7 positions agree with TRBD1. The sequencing used peripheral blood, collected 28 days after the second dose of the MenACWY control vaccine. The CDR3 reads CASSWGQYGGELFF. The CDR3 nucleotides are TGTGCCAGCAGTTGGGGACAGTATGGCGGGGAGCTGTTTTTT.